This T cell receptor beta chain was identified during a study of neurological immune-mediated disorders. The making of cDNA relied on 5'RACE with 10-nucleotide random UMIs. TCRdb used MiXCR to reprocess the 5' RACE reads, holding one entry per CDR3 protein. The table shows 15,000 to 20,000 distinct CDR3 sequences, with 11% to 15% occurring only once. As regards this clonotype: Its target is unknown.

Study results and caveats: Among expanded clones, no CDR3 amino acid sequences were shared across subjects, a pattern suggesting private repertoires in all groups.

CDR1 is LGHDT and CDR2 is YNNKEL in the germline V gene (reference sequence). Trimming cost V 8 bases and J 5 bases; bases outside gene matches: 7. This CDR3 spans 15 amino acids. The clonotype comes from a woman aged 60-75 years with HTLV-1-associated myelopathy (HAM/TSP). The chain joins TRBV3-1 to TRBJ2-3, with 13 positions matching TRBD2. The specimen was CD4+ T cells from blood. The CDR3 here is CASQRTSGGRDTQYF. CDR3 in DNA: TGTGCCAGCCAACGGACTAGCGGGGGCAGAGATACGCAGTATTTT.